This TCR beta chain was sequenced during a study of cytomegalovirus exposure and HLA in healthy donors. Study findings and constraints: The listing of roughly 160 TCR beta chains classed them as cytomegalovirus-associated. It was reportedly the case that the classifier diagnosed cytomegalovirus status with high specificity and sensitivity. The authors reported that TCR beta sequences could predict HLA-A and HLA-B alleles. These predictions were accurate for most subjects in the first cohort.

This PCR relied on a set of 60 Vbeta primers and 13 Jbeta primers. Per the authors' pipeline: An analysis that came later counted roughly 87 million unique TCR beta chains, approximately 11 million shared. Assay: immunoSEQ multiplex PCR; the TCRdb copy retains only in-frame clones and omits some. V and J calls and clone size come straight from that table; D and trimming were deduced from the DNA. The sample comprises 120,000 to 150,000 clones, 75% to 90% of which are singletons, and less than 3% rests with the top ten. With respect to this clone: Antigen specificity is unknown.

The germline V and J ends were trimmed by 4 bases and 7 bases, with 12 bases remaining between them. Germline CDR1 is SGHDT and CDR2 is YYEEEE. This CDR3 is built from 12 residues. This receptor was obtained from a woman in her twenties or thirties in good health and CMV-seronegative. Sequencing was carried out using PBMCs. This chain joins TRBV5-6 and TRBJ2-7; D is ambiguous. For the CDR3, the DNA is TGTGCCAGCAGCCTGGTCCTCAGGGAGCAGTACTTC. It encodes CASSLVLREQYF.